This T cell receptor (beta chain) was found in a study of blood T cell repertoires in COVID-19. Libraries were prepared by immunoSEQ multiplex PCR; TCRdb keeps only in-frame clonotypes and omits some of them. The sample lists roughly 95,000 clones, roughly four fifths occurring once. Source material: peripheral blood. The sequence came from a man aged 45-65 years with active or convalescent COVID-19.

The CDR3: CASSEGRGGELFF. CDR3 in DNA: TGTGCCAGCAGTGAAGGTCGGGGCGGGGAGCTGTTTTTT. This chain links TRBV25-1 with TRBJ2-2; tentative D call: TRBD2 (5 bases). Deletions cut 2 bases from V and 7 bases from J, with 8 bases between. The CDR3 sequence is 13 residues long. CDR1 is MGHDK, CDR2 SYGVNS, per germline. Full variable domain (rest looked up from reference TRBV25-1 and TRBJ2-2): EADIYQTPRYLVIGTGKKITLECSQTMGHDKMYWYQQDPGMELHLIHYSYGVNSTEKGDLSSESTVSRIRTEHFPLTLESARPSHTSQYLCASSEGRGGELFFGEGSRLTVL.